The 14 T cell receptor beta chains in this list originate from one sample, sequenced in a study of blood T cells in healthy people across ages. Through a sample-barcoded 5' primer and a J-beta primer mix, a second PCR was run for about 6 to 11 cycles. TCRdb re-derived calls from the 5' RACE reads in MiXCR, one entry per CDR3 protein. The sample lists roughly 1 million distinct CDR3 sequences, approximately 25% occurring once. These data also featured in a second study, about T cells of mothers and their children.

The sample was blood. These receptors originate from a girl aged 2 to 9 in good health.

The CDR3 DNA is TGCAGTGCTAGCGACCGGGACTGGGGGATGGAGACCCAGTACTTC. Protein product: CSASDRDWGMETQYF. The rearrangement links TRBV20-1 to TRBJ2-5, with TRBD2 as a possible D gene (6 bases). This CDR3 contains 15 residues. Trimming shortened V by 3 bases and J by 5 bases, and 19 bases separated the two germline ends. Germline V lookup: CDR1 DFQATT, CDR2 SNEGSKA (reference sequence).

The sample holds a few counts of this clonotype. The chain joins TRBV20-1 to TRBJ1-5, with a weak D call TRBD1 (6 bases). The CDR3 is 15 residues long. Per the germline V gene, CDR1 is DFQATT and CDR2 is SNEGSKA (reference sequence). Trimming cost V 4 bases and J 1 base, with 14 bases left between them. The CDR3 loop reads CSATPEGGSNQPQHF. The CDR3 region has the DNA TGCAGTGCTACCCCGGAAGGGGGGAGCAATCAGCCCCAGCATTTT.

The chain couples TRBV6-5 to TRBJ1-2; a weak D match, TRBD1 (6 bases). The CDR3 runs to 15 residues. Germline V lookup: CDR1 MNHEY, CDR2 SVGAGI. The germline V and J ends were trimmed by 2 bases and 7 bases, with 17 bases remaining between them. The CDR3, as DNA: TGTGCCAGCAGTTACAGTTTACAGGGACTGGGTGGCTACACCTTC. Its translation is CASSYSLQGLGGYTF.

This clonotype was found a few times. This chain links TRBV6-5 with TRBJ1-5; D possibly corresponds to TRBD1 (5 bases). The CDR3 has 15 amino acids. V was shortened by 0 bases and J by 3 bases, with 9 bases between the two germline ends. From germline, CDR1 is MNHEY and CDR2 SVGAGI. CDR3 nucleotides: TGTGCCAGCAGTTACTCGAAGGGGAACAATCAGCCCCAGCATTTT. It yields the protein CASSYSKGNNQPQHF.

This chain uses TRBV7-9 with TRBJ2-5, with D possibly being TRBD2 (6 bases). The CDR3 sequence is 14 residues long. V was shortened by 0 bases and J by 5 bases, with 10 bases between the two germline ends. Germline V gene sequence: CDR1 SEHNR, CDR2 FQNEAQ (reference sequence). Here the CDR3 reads CASSLAGGTETQYF. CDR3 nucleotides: TGTGCCAGCAGCTTAGCGGGGGGTACCGAGACCCAGTACTTC. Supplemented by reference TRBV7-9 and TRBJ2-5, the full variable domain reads DTGVSQNPRHKITKRGQNVTFRCDPISEHNRLYWYRQTLGQGPEFLTYFQNEAQLEKSRLLSDRFSAERPKGSFSTLEIQRTEQGDSAMYLCASSLAGGTETQYFGPGTRLLVL.

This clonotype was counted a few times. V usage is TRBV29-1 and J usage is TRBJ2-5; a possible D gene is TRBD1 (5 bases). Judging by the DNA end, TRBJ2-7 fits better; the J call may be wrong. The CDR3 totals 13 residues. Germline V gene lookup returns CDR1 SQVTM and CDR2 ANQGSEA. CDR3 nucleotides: TGCAGCGTTCGACAGTGGTCAACCTACGAGCAGTACTTC. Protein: CSVRQWSTYEQYF.

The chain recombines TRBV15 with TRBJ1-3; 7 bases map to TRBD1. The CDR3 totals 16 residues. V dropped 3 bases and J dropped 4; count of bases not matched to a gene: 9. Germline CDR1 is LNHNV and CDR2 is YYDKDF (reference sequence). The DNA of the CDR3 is TGTGCCACCAGCAGCGACCTCGTGGGACAGGGAAACACCATATATTTT. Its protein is CATSSDLVGQGNTIYF. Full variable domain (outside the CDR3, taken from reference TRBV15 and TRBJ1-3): DAMVIQNPRYQVTQFGKPVTLSCSQTLNHNVMYWYQQKSSQAPKLLFHYYDKDFNNEADTPDNFQSRRPNTSFCFLDIRSPGLGDTAMYLCATSSDLVGQGNTIYFGEGSWLTVV.

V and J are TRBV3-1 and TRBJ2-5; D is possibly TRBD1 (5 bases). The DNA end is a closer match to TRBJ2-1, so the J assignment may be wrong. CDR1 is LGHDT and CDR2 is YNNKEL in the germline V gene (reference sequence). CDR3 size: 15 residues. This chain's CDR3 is CASSRSSTVGPEQFF. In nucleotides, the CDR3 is TGTGCCAGCAGCCGATCATCGACGGTGGGGCCTGAGCAGTTCTTC.

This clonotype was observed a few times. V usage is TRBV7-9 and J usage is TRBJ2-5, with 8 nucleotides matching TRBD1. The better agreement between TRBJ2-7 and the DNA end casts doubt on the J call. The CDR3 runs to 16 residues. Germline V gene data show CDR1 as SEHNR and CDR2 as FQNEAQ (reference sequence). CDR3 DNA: TGTGCCAGCAGCCCTCACATGACAGGGGCCTCCTACGAGCAGTACTTC. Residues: CASSPHMTGASYEQYF.

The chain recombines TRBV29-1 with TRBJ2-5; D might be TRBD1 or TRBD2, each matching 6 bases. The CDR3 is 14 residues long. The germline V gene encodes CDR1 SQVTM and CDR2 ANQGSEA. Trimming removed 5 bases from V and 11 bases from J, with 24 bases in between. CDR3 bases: TGCAGCGTTCTGACAGGACAAGATACGGGGGAGCAGTACTTC. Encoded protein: CSVLTGQDTGEQYF. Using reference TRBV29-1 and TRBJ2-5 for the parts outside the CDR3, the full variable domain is SAVISQKPSRDICQRGTSLTIQCQVDSQVTMMFWYRQQPGQSLTLIATANQGSEATYESGFVIDKFPISRPNLTFSTLTVSNMSPEDSSIYLCSVLTGQDTGEQYFGPGTRLLVL.

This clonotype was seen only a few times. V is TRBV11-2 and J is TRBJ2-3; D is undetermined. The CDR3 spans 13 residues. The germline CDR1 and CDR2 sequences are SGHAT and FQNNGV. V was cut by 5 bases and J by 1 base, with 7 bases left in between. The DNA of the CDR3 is TGTGCCAGCAGCAACGGTCGCACAGATACGCAGTATTTT. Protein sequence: CASSNGRTDTQYF. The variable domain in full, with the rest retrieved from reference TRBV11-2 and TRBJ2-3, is EAGVAQSPRYKIIEKRQSVAFWCNPISGHATLYWYQQILGQGPKLLIQFQNNGVVDDSQLPKDRFSAERLKGVDSTLKIQPAKLEDSAVYLCASSNGRTDTQYFGPGTRLTVL.

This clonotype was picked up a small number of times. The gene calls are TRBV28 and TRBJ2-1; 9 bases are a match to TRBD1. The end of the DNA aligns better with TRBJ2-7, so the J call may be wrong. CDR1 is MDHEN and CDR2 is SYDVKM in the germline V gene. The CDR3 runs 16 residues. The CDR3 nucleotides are TGTGCCAGCAGCTTCCTCCGGGACAGGGAGTCCTACGAGCAGTACTTC. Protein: CASSFLRDRESYEQYF.

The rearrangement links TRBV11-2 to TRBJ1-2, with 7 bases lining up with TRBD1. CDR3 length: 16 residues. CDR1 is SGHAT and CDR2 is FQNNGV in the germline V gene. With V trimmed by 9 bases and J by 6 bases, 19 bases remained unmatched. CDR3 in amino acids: CASFQPLTGRNDGYTF. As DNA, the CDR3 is TGTGCCAGTTTTCAACCATTGACAGGGAGGAACGATGGCTACACCTTC.

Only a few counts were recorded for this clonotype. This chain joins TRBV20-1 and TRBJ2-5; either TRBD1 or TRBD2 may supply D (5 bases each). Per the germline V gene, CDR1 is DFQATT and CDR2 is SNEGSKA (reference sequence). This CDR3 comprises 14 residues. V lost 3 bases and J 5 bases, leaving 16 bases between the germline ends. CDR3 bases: TGCAGTGCTAGGGATGGGGGAACGAGGGAGACCCAGTACTTC. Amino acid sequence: CSARDGGTRETQYF.